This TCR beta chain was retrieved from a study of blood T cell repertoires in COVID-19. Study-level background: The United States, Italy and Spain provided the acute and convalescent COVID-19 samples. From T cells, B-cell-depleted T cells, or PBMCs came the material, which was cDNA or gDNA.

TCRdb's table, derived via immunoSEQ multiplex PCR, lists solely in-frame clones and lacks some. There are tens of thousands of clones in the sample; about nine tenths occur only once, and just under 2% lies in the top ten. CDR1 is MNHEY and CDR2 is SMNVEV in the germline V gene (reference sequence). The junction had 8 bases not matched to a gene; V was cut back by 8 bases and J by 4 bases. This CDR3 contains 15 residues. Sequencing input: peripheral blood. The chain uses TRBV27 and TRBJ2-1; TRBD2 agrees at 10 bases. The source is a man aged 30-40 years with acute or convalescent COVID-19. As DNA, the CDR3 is TGTGCCAGCCAAAAAGCGGGAGGGAATTACAATGAGCAGTTCTTC. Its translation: CASQKAGGNYNEQFF.